The 21 T cell receptor beta chains listed next were all sequenced from one sample in a study of T cell responses to AZD1222 COVID-19 vaccine. The protocol was immunoSEQ multiplex PCR, while the TCRdb copy is restricted to in-frame clones and leaves out a portion. The sample shows roughly 160,000 clones, approximately 90% of them seen only once. This material consisted of peripheral blood, taken 28 days after the second AZD1222 dose. The receptors derive from an adult who received the AZD1222 COVID-19 vaccine.

J is TRBJ1-3 and V is TRBV30, with 7 positions matching TRBD1. This CDR3 spans 13 amino acids. With 8 bases clipped from V and 5 bases from J, the junction kept 9 bases outside the gene matches. Germline V gene data show CDR1 as GTSNPN and CDR2 as SVGIG (reference sequence). CDR3 sequence reads: CAGGGTVRNTIYF. Written as DNA, the CDR3 is TGTGCCGGGGGGGGGACAGTAAGAAACACCATATATTTT.

CDR3 bases: TGCGCCAGCAGGACAGATGAGAACACTGAAGCTTTCTTT. Translation gives CASRTDENTEAFF. The chain joins TRBV5-1 to TRBJ1-1, with a weak D call TRBD1 (5 bases). CDR3 length equals 13 residues. Germline values: CDR1 SGHRS, CDR2 YFSETQ. Trimming took 5 bases from V and 1 from J, leaving 9 bases between them.

The rearrangement uses TRBV30 and TRBJ1-2; D uncertain. Trimming pared 0 bases from V and 5 bases from J, leaving 16 bases between. The CDR3 has 15 residues. Germline loops: CDR1 GTSNPN, CDR2 SVGIG (reference sequence). CDR3: CAWSVPAARRYGYTF. As DNA, the CDR3 is TGTGCCTGGAGTGTGCCCGCGGCGCGGAGGTATGGCTACACCTTC.

The chain links TRBV27 to TRBJ1-2; TRBD1 is a possible D gene (5 bases). V was clipped by 3 bases and J by 8 bases, with 16 bases between them. This CDR3 region has 14 residues. CDR1 and CDR2 (germline): MNHEY, SMNVEV (reference sequence). The CDR3 DNA is TGTGCCAGCAGTTTGAGAGGGGTTCCGCTAGGCTACACCTTC. Residues: CASSLRGVPLGYTF.

Worth noting for this clone: Germline and junction disagree at one end, which may indicate a read error. V gene TRBV7-7 combines with J gene TRBJ2-5; TRBD1 aligns across 8 bases. Germline CDR1 SSHAT, CDR2 FNYEAQ (reference sequence). The CDR3 length is 16 residues. CDR3 amino acids: CASSLTGTGPQETQYF. Written as DNA, the CDR3 is TGTGCTAGCAGCCTAACCGGGACAGGCCCGCAGGAGACCCAGTACTTC. Filled out from reference TRBV7-7 and TRBJ2-5, the complete variable domain reads GAGVSQSPRYKVTKRGQDVTLRCDPISSHATLYWYQQALGQGPEFLTYFNYEAQPDKSGLPSDRFSAERPEGSISTLTIQRTEQRDSAMYRCASSLTGTGPQETQYFGPGTRLLVL.

The chain is built from TRBV12-3 or TRBV12-4 and TRBJ1-2; 7 nucleotides line up with TRBD1. This CDR3 spans 13 amino acids. The ends lost 6 bases at V and 4 bases at J; junction bases unmatched: 5. DNA of the CDR3: TGTGCCAGCAGACAGGGGAGTCTCTATGGCTACACCTTC. Translating gives CASRQGSLYGYTF.

The J gene is TRBJ2-7, the V gene TRBV2, with D perhaps matching TRBD1 (5 bases). V dropped 1 base and J dropped 5 bases, with 9 bases sitting between them. The germline V gene has CDR1 SNHLY and CDR2 FYNNEI. The CDR3 extends over 13 amino acids. The CDR3 spells CASSEGRVDEQYF. As DNA, the CDR3 is TGTGCCAGCAGTGAAGGCAGGGTCGACGAGCAGTACTTC.

The genes are TRBV15 and TRBJ1-5; D unresolved. The CDR3 totals 14 residues. V shed 0 bases and J shed 5 bases, with 8 bases lying between them. Germline CDR1 is LNHNV and CDR2 is YYDKDF (reference sequence). DNA for the CDR3: TGTGCCACCAGCAGAGACAGGAACTATCAGCCCCAGCATTTT. It specifies CATSRDRNYQPQHF.

This sequence joins TRBV27 and TRBJ2-3, with TRBD2 matching 10 bases. This CDR3 region has 19 residues. Germline V gives CDR1 MNHEY, CDR2 SMNVEV (reference sequence). The V segment lost 5 bases and the J segment 4 bases; nucleotides outside the gene matches: 18. Here the CDR3 reads CASSATPSLAGGRPDTQYF. Here the CDR3 DNA reads TGTGCCAGCAGTGCTACCCCCTCATTAGCGGGGGGCCGGCCAGATACGCAGTATTTT.

The chain employs TRBV7-9 and TRBJ2-3; D unclear. The CDR3 has 14 amino acids. V lost 7 bases and J lost 1, with 12 bases in between. Germline V gene data show CDR1 as SEHNR and CDR2 as FQNEAQ (reference sequence). Here the CDR3 reads CASTPPLRTDTQYF. The CDR3 coding sequence is TGTGCCAGCACCCCTCCCCTGCGCACAGATACGCAGTATTTT.

V is TRBV12-5 and J is TRBJ2-2; 7 bases agree with TRBD1. The V gene's germline CDR1 is LGHNT and CDR2 FRNRAP. This CDR3 spans 16 amino acids. V was clipped by 4 bases and J by 2 bases; unmatched bases: 7. The CDR3 region has the DNA TGTGCTAGTGGTTCCCCCCGGGACAGCAACACCGGGGAGCTGTTTTTT. Protein: CASGSPRDSNTGELFF.

The chain is built from TRBV7-8 and TRBJ1-2; D not resolved. The length of the CDR3 is 13 residues. V was clipped by 1 base and J by 4 bases, with 7 bases between them. CDR1 and CDR2 (germline): SGHVS, FQNEAQ. CDR3 region: CASSLVGGYGYTF. The DNA for the CDR3 is TGTGCCAGCAGCTTAGTGGGTGGCTATGGCTACACCTTC.

This chain connects TRBV6-1 to TRBJ2-5; D not certain. V was cut by 2 bases and J by 5 bases, with 9 bases left in between. Germline V gives CDR1 MNHNS, CDR2 SASEGT. The CDR3 runs 13 residues. CDR3 DNA: TGTGCCAGCAGTGAATCCCACTGGGAGACCCAGTACTTC. Residues: CASSESHWETQYF.

V is TRBV5-4 and J is TRBJ2-7; D unclear. V was cut by 4 bases and J by 3 bases, with 11 bases left in between. Germline V gene lookup returns CDR1 SGHNT and CDR2 YYREEE (reference sequence). The CDR3 is made up of 13 amino acids. CDR3 DNA sequence: TGTGCCAGCAGCCAGCCCGGAGTCTACGAGCAGTACTTC. Its protein product is CASSQPGVYEQYF. The variable domain in full, completed from reference TRBV5-4 and TRBJ2-7, reads ETGVTQSPTHLIKTRGQQVTLRCSSQSGHNTVSWYQQALGQGPQFIFQYYREEENGRGNFPPRFSGLQFPNYSSELNVNALELDDSALYLCASSQPGVYEQYFGPGTRLTVT.

The CDR3 DNA is TGTGCCAGCAGCTTAGAACAACATAACGAGCAGTACTTC. Protein product: CASSLEQHNEQYF. The chain carries TRBV7-2 and TRBJ2-7; unclear D gene. Germline V gives CDR1 SGHTA, CDR2 FQGNSA. The CDR3 has 13 amino acids. Trimming pared 1 base from V and 5 bases from J, leaving 9 bases between.

The chain has TRBV7-3 and TRBJ1-2; a weak D match, TRBD1 (5 bases). V was cut by 6 bases and J by 4 bases, with 12 bases left in between. Germline CDR1 and CDR2: SGHTA and FQGTGA. This CDR3 spans 13 amino acids. The CDR3 nucleotides are TGTGCCAGCAGATTGACAGTGAGCTATGGCTACACCTTC. Its protein product is CASRLTVSYGYTF.

This chain connects TRBV30 to TRBJ2-1, with D unclear. Germline CDR1 reads GTSNPN; CDR2 reads SVGIG (reference sequence). The CDR3 has 12 residues. V lost 5 bases to trimming and J lost 5 bases, with 10 bases between them. CDR3 sequence (DNA): TGTGCCTGGGGCGTTATTAACAATGAGCAGTTCTTC. Its translation: CAWGVINNEQFF. The variable domain in full, with the rest retrieved from reference TRBV30 and TRBJ2-1, is SQTIHQWPATLVQPVGSPLSLECTVEGTSNPNLYWYRQAAGRGLQLLFYSVGIGQISSEVPQNLSASRPQDRQFILSSKKLLLSDSGFYLCAWGVINNEQFFGPGTRLTVL.

The chain recombines TRBV21-1 with TRBJ1-5; the D call of TRBD1 is as the table states it, not checked on the DNA. TRBV21-1 is marked as a pseudogene. This CDR3 region has 14 residues. CDR3 protein: CASSPRTGDQPQHF. The CDR3 bases are TGTGCCAGCAGCCCCCGGACAGGGGATCAGCCCCAGCATTTT.

The V gene is TRBV5-1, the J gene TRBJ2-4; 7 bases line up with TRBD2. This CDR3 contains 14 residues. With V trimmed by 6 bases and J by 6 bases, 9 bases remained unmatched. CDR1 SGHRS and CDR2 YFSETQ come from the germline V gene. As DNA, the CDR3 is TGCGCCAGCACCCATGGCAGCGGGGCAAACATTCAGTACTTC. It translates to CASTHGSGANIQYF.

This clone appeared many times. One end of the junction does not line up with germline, which may come from a read error. The chain employs TRBV7-9 and TRBJ1-2; 8 bases match TRBD1. The CDR3 runs 13 residues. CDR1 SEHNR and CDR2 FQNEAQ come from the germline V gene (reference sequence). The CDR3, as DNA: TGTGCCAGCAGCCGACCGGGACAGGATGAAGGAAGATGG. It is translated as CASSRPGQDEGRW.

This clone showed up just once. The rearrangement uses TRBV5-1 and TRBJ2-1; no definite D call. From germline, CDR1 is SGHRS and CDR2 YFSETQ. The CDR3 covers 15 residues. V was pared by 0 bases and J by 4 bases, with 11 bases between. The CDR3 is CASSLEGWPYNEQFF. The CDR3 DNA reads TGCGCCAGCAGCTTGGAGGGTTGGCCTTACAATGAGCAGTTCTTC.